A selection of T cell receptor beta chains follows, all from one sample in a study of PD-L1 blockade in urothelial cancer. Repertoires were generated with immunoSEQ multiplex PCR, while TCRdb's copy carries only in-frame clones and drops some. The table lists under 30,000 clones, 80% to 85% of them singletons. Source: PBMCs, taken around atezolizumab (anti-PD-L1) treatment. The receptors here all came from a man over 45 with urothelial cancer. The CDR3 runs from the conserved cysteine through the conserved F or W. Each record gives: J gene, D gene, V gene, clone size, CDR3 protein, CDR3 DNA. The D gene is left open where the match is weak. A row's size may be missing; if present it is once, few, many or a size class.

TRBJ2-2	.	TRBV6-5	.	CASSYSKILAGELFF	TGTGCCAGCAGTTACTCGAAGATTCTAGCCGGGGAGCTGTTTTTT
TRBJ1-2	.	TRBV6-5	.	CASSTGVYGYTF	TGTGCCAGCAGTACCGGGGTCTATGGCTACACCTTC
TRBJ1-1	.	TRBV7-9	.	CASSFFRGSLGNTEAFF	TGTGCCAGCAGCTTCTTCAGAGGGAGTCTAGGGAACACTGAAGCTTTCTTT
TRBJ2-1	.	TRBV6-1	.	CASSEWGEQFF	TGTGCCAGCAGTGAGTGGGGCGAGCAGTTCTTC
TRBJ1-2	.	TRBV27	.	CASRAYPANYGYTF	TGTGCCTCGAGGGCCTATCCAGCTAACTATGGCTACACCTTC
TRBJ2-5	TRBD1	TRBV5-1	.	CASSLAGGTGGGETQYF	TGCGCCAGCAGCTTGGCAGGGGGGACAGGGGGCGGCGAGACCCAGTACTTC
TRBJ2-3	TRBD2	TRBV11-1	.	CAITTSGNTDTQYF	TGTGCCATCACCACTAGCGGGAATACAGATACGCAGTATTTT
TRBJ2-1	.	TRBV7-2	.	CASSLSYNEQFF	TGTGCCAGCAGCCTATCCTACAATGAGCAGTTCTTC
TRBJ1-2	TRBD1	TRBV7-9	.	CASSVQGARDGYTF	TGTGCCAGCAGCGTACAGGGGGCTAGGGATGGCTACACCTTC
TRBJ2-2	TRBD1	TRBV5-1	.	CASSSGTDTGELFF	TGCGCCAGCAGCTCCGGGACAGACACCGGGGAGCTGTTTTTT
TRBJ2-1	TRBD2	TRBV9	.	CASSVAPSSGRADEQFF	TGTGCCAGCAGCGTAGCCCCCTCTAGCGGGAGGGCCGATGAGCAGTTCTTC
TRBJ2-1	.	TRBV20-1	.	CSARLEWEQFF	TGCAGTGCTAGACTCGAGTGGGAGCAGTTCTTC
TRBJ1-2	.	TRBV6-5	.	CASSSRLQTINYGYTF	TGTGCCAGCAGTTCTCGTCTACAGACTATTAACTATGGCTACACCTTC
TRBJ1-2	.	TRBV19	few	CASSPSADTLGYTF	TGTGCCAGTAGTCCCAGTGCCGACACCCTAGGCTACACCTTC
TRBJ1-4	.	TRBV29-1	.	CSVHAGTNEKLFF	TGCAGCGTCCACGCAGGGACTAATGAAAAACTGTTTTTT
TRBJ1-5	.	TRBV15	.	CATSREGGGNQPQHF	TGTGCCACCAGCAGGGAGGGTGGAGGGAATCAGCCCCAGCATTTT
TRBJ2-6	.	TRBV9	.	CASSPRGGHGSGANVLTF	TGTGCCAGCAGCCCCCGGGGAGGACATGGCTCTGGGGCCAACGTCCTGACTTTC
TRBJ2-2	.	TRBV6-5	medium-sized	CASSYSNSFGAGELFF	TGTGCCAGCAGTTACTCAAACAGCTTTGGCGCCGGGGAGCTGTTTTTT
TRBJ2-3	.	TRBV6-5	.	CASSYGSTGWADTQYF	TGTGCCAGCAGTTACGGGAGTACCGGCTGGGCAGATACGCAGTATTTT
TRBJ2-7	.	TRBV10-3	.	CAISESLGSSSSYEQYF	TGTGCCATCAGTGAGTCATTAGGGAGTAGTAGCTCCTACGAGCAGTACTTC
TRBJ2-3	.	TRBV2	.	CASSEGLVADTQYF	TGTGCCAGCAGTGAGGGGCTCGTCGCAGATACGCAGTATTTT
TRBJ2-1	.	TRBV5-1	.	CASTGRDSSYNEQFF	TGCGCCAGCACTGGGCGGGATAGTTCCTACAATGAGCAGTTCTTC
TRBJ1-6	TRBD1	TRBV27	.	CASSYRGLNSPLHF	TGTGCCAGCAGCTACAGGGGGCTGAATTCACCCCTCCACTTT
TRBJ1-2	.	TRBV27	.	CASSLNRVSYGYTF	TGTGCCAGCAGTTTGAACAGGGTTAGCTATGGCTACACCTTC
TRBJ1-4	.	TRBV19	.	CASSTGRHNEKLFF	TGTGCCAGTAGTACCGGCCGACACAATGAAAAACTGTTTTTT
TRBJ1-5	TRBD1	TRBV11-2	.	CASSPGTGYNQPQHF	TGTGCCAGCAGCCCGGGGACAGGGTACAATCAGCCCCAGCATTTT
TRBJ2-3	.	TRBV18	.	CASSPQRSSLLTDTQYF	TGTGCCAGCTCACCACAAAGGTCTAGCCTTTTAACAGATACGCAGTATTTT
TRBJ1-2	TRBD1	TRBV5-1	.	CASSPNRGERDGYTF	TGCGCCAGCAGCCCGAACAGGGGGGAAAGAGATGGCTACACCTTC